One and the same sample provided the 22 T cell receptor beta chains below, sequenced in a study of blood T cells in healthy people across ages. Combining a sample-barcoded 5' primer with a J-beta primer mix, a second PCR ran for 7 to 11 cycles. TCRdb redid the calling of the 5' RACE reads with MiXCR, one entry per CDR3 protein. The data show approximately 600,000 distinct CDR3 sequences, roughly three fifths seen once. The sample was blood. All receptors derive from a man aged 55 to 70 in good health.

J is TRBJ2-1 and V is TRBV5-1; D perhaps matches TRBD2 (6 bases). Germline V gene lookup returns CDR1 SGHRS and CDR2 YFSETQ. Trimming took off 4 bases at V and 4 bases at J, with 18 bases between the two ends. CDR3 size: 16 residues. The CDR3, as DNA: TGCGCCAGCAGCCGCGGCGGGGTGGTAGAATACAATGAGCAGTTCTTC. Residues: CASSRGGVVEYNEQFF.

The chain uses TRBV7-2 and TRBJ2-1, with 8 bases lining up with TRBD1. Germline CDR1 and CDR2: SGHTA and FQGNSA. V lost 6 bases, J lost 3 bases, and 7 bases stayed unmatched. The CDR3 runs to 15 residues. In nucleotides, the CDR3 is TGTGCCAGCAGACAGACAGGGGCTAGCTACAATGAGCAGTTCTTC. This gives the protein CASRQTGASYNEQFF.

This chain links TRBV3-1 with TRBJ1-2; D ambiguous. The germline gives CDR1 LGHDT, CDR2 YNNKEL (reference sequence). V shed 0 bases and J shed 6 bases, with 11 bases lying between them. This CDR3 comprises 14 residues. DNA of the CDR3: TGTGCCAGCAGCCAAGATCGGGGTATCGATGGCTACACCTTC. This gives the protein CASSQDRGIDGYTF.

The chain couples TRBV7-9 to TRBJ2-5; TRBD2 matches 12 bases. Germline V CDR1 and CDR2: SEHNR, FQNEAQ (reference sequence). V dropped 5 bases and J dropped 5; count of bases not matched to a gene: 9. The CDR3 is 16 residues long. CDR3 DNA sequence: TGTGCCAGCAGCGCCCGACTAGCGGGGGAGTTGGAGACCCAGTACTTC. Its protein product is CASSARLAGELETQYF. Full variable domain (outside the CDR3, taken from reference TRBV7-9 and TRBJ2-5): DTGVSQNPRHKITKRGQNVTFRCDPISEHNRLYWYRQTLGQGPEFLTYFQNEAQLEKSRLLSDRFSAERPKGSFSTLEIQRTEQGDSAMYLCASSARLAGELETQYFGPGTRLLVL.

J is TRBJ2-5 and V is TRBV4-1; a possible D gene is TRBD1 (6 bases). Gene TRBJ2-4 matches the end of the DNA better, so the J call may be wrong. Germline V lookup: CDR1 MGHRA, CDR2 YSYEKL. The CDR3 consists of 17 residues. The CDR3 spells CASSDRPSLQAKNIQYF. As DNA, the CDR3 is TGCGCCAGCAGCGACAGGCCCTCCCTGCAAGCCAAAAACATTCAGTACTTC.

In DNA, the CDR3 is TGTGCCAGCAGCTCGGGGGGAGGGTTTTCTTTCTTT. This sequence encodes CASSSGGGFSFF. V gene TRBV9 combines with J gene TRBJ1-1; possibly TRBD1 for D (5 bases). Trimming shortened V by 4 bases and J by 12 bases, and 16 bases separated the two germline ends. The CDR3 is 12 amino acids. CDR1 and CDR2 from the germline V gene are SGDLS and YYNGEE. Drawing the rest from reference TRBV9 and TRBJ1-1, the complete variable domain is DSGVTQTPKHLITATGQRVTLRCSPRSGDLSVYWYQQSLDQGLQFLIQYYNGEERAKGNILERFSAQQFPDLHSELNLSSLELGDSALYFCASSSGGGFSFFGQGTRLTVV.

The genes are TRBV7-9 and TRBJ1-4; D perhaps matches TRBD1 (5 bases). CDR3 length: 14 amino acids. Trimming pared 5 bases from V and 11 bases from J, leaving 18 bases between. Germline lookup yields CDR1 SEHNR and CDR2 FQNEAQ (reference sequence). The CDR3 DNA is TGTGCCAGCAGCCTTACCCAGGGACGGGACAAACTGTTTTTT. It codes for CASSLTQGRDKLFF.

Comments on this clonotype: Its ends do not fully match the called genes, so a read error is possible. V is TRBV5-1 and J is TRBJ2-5, with D perhaps given as TRBD1 or TRBD2 (5 bases each). The J call is uncertain, as TRBJ2-4 better fits the DNA end. Germline V CDR1 and CDR2: SGHRS, YFSETQ. CDR3 size: 16 residues. The CDR3 region is CASSSNPGTTKNIQYF. In nucleotides, the CDR3 is TGTGCCAGCAGCTCGAACCCCGGGACGACCAAAAACATTCAGTACTTC.

This chain uses TRBV12-5 with TRBJ2-5, with 10 bases identical to TRBD2. V lost 3 bases, J lost 5 bases, and 3 bases stayed unmatched. This CDR3 has 14 residues. Germline CDR1 and CDR2: LGHNT and FRNRAP. CDR3 DNA sequence: TGTGCTAGTGGTTTAACTAGCGGGGTGGAGACCCAGTACTTC. It specifies CASGLTSGVETQYF.

This clonotype appeared once. V and J are TRBV12-3 or TRBV12-4 and TRBJ2-1; TRBD1 agrees at 7 bases. The ends lost 8 bases at V and 12 bases at J; junction bases unmatched: 7. The CDR3 is made up of 11 amino acids. For the CDR3, the DNA is TGTGCCAGCCGAGGGGGCTGGGGGCAGTTCTTC. This encodes CASRGGWGQFF.

V is TRBV28 and J is TRBJ1-5; TRBD1 aligns across 10 bases. The V segment lost 3 bases and the J segment 5 bases; nucleotides outside the gene matches: 10. This CDR3 has 17 amino acids. The V gene's germline CDR1 is MDHEN and CDR2 SYDVKM. DNA of the CDR3: TGTGCCAGCAGTTTTACCTTTAGGACAGGGGGTGATCAGCCCCAGCATTTT. Its protein is CASSFTFRTGGDQPQHF.

The chain carries TRBV20-1 and TRBJ2-3; D perhaps matches TRBD1 (8 bases). The ends were cut back, 2 bases at V and 2 bases at J, with 14 bases in the middle. The CDR3 totals 15 residues. The germline CDR1 and CDR2 sequences are DFQATT and SNEGSKA (reference sequence). The CDR3: CSARLQGGATDTQYF. The CDR3 region has the DNA TGCAGTGCTAGACTACAGGGGGGGGCCACAGATACGCAGTATTTT.

This chain uses TRBV14 with TRBJ2-3, with D uncertain. This CDR3 comprises 11 residues. V lost 8 bases and J lost 6, with 9 bases in between. Germline loops: CDR1 SGHDN, CDR2 FVKESK. The CDR3 DNA is TGTGCCAGCCAAAATGGCGATACGCAGTATTTT. It codes for CASQNGDTQYF.

This clonotype appeared once. The chain uses TRBV27 and TRBJ2-1; 12 nucleotides align to TRBD2. Unmatched junction bases numbered 9, after V lost 6 bases and J lost 12 bases. CDR3 length: 14 amino acids. CDR1 is MNHEY and CDR2 is SMNVEV in the germline V gene (reference sequence). The CDR3 sequence: CASRLRTSGVGQFF. In DNA form, the CDR3 reads TGTGCCAGCAGACTTAGGACTAGCGGGGTAGGGCAGTTCTTC.

This CDR3 is CASSQDQGAWETQYF. The CDR3 DNA follows: TGTGCCAGCAGCCAAGATCAGGGGGCATGGGAGACCCAGTACTTC. The chain couples TRBV14 to TRBJ2-5; 8 bases are a match to TRBD1. CDR1 is SGHDN and CDR2 is FVKESK in the germline V gene. The trim removed 0 bases at V and 5 bases at J, leaving 5 bases unmatched. The CDR3 sequence is 15 residues long.

The gene calls are TRBV20-1 and TRBJ2-1; 7 bases map to TRBD2. The CDR3 has 18 amino acids. V shed 1 base, J shed 1 base, and the junction held 13 bases outside the gene matches. Germline assignment: CDR1 DFQATT and CDR2 SNEGSKA (reference sequence). The CDR3, as DNA: TGCAGTGCTAGAGTTGAAGGGCGGGGGATTAGGTCCTACAATGAGCAGTTCTTC. Translating it yields CSARVEGRGIRSYNEQFF.

A few counts support this clonotype. J is TRBJ2-6 and V is TRBV21-1. TRBV21-1 is a pseudogene segment. The CDR3 covers 20 residues. The CDR3 DNA sequence: TGTGCCAGCAGCAAAGCGGCCGTTAGAGACTCAAGCTCTGGGGCCAACGTCCTGACTTTC. Protein product: CASSKAAVRDSSSGANVLTF.

This clonotype was detected only once. The chain uses TRBV28 and TRBJ2-7; D remains unclear. CDR3 length equals 16 residues. The V end was cut by 3 bases, the J end by 2 bases, with 17 bases between. Germline V gene sequence: CDR1 MDHEN, CDR2 SYDVKM. CDR3 nucleotides: TGTGCCAGCAGTTTCCCCCCACGGGCCCCGACCTACGAGCAGTACTTC. It codes for CASSFPPRAPTYEQYF.

The chain uses TRBV10-3 and TRBJ2-3; 10 nucleotides match TRBD1. Germline V gene data show CDR1 as ENHRY and CDR2 as SYGVKD. The CDR3 loop spans 17 amino acids. After removal of 0 bases from V and 2 bases from J, the junction contained 5 bases not matched to a gene. CDR3 DNA: TGTGCCATCAGTGAGTCCCCCGGGACAGGGGTCACAGATACGCAGTATTTT. This gives the protein CAISESPGTGVTDTQYF.

This clonotype was detected a few times. The chain employs TRBV6-5 and TRBJ2-5; D is uncertain. Germline CDR1 is MNHEY and CDR2 is SVGAGI. The length of the CDR3 is 13 residues. V was shortened by 3 bases and J by 0 bases, with 5 bases between the two germline ends. CDR3 DNA: TGTGCCAGCAGTTATTCCTACCAAGAGACCCAGTACTTC. This gives the protein CASSYSYQETQYF.

This clonotype was found a few times. The J gene is TRBJ1-2, the V gene TRBV19, with D possibly matching TRBD1 (6 bases). The CDR3 has 13 amino acids. Germline V CDR1 and CDR2: LNHDA, SQIVND (reference sequence). V was trimmed by 6 bases and J by 7 bases, leaving 15 bases between them. The CDR3 region is CASRPRTEAGYTF. DNA for the CDR3: TGTGCCAGTAGGCCTCGGACAGAGGCTGGCTACACCTTC.

The chain is built from TRBV24-1 and TRBJ2-1, with 11 bases identical to TRBD1. Germline loops: CDR1 KGHDR, CDR2 SFDVKD. After removal of 9 bases from V and 4 bases from J, the junction contained 1 base not matched to a gene. This CDR3 has 13 amino acids. This CDR3 reads CATGTGGYNEQFF. The DNA for the CDR3 is TGTGCCACCGGGACAGGGGGTTACAATGAGCAGTTCTTC.